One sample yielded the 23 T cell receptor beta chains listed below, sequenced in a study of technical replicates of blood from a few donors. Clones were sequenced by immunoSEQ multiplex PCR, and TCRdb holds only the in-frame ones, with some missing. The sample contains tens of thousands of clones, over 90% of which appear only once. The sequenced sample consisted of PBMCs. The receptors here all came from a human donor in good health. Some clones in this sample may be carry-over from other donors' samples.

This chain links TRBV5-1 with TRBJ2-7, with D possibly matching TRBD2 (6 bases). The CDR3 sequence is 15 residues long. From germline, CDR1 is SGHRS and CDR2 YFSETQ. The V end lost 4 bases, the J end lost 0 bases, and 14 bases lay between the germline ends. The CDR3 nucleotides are TGCGCCAGCAGCATCAGCGGGTGGAGCTCCTACGAGCAGTACTTC. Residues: CASSISGWSSYEQYF.

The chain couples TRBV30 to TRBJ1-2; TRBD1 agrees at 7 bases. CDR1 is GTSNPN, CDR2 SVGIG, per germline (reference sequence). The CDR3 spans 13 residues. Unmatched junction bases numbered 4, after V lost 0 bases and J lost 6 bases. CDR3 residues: CAWSVVRGNGYTF. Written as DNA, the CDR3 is TGTGCCTGGAGTGTGGTCAGGGGGAATGGCTACACCTTC.

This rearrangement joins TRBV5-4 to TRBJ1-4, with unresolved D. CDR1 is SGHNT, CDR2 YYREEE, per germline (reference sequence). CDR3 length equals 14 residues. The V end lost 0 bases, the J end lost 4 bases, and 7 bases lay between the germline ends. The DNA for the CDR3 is TGTGCCAGCAGCTTGGACAGATATAATGAAAAACTGTTTTTT. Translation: CASSLDRYNEKLFF.

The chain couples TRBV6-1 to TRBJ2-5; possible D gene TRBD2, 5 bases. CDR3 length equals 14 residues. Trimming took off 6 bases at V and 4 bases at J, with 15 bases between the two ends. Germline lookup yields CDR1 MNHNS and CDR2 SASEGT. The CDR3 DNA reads TGTGCCAGCAGCTCTGGACTGCGGCCAGAGACCCAGTACTTC. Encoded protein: CASSSGLRPETQYF.

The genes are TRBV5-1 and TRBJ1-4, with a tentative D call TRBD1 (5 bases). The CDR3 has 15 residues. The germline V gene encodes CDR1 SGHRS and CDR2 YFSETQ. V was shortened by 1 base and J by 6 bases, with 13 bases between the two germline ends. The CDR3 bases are TGCGCCAGCAGCTTGCGGGGGAACGACGATGAAAAACTGTTTTTT. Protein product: CASSLRGNDDEKLFF.

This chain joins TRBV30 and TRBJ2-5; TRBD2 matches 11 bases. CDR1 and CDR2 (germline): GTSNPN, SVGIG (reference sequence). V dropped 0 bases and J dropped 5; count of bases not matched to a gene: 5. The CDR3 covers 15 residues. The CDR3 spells CAWSVLAGAAETQYF. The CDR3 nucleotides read TGTGCCTGGAGTGTACTAGCGGGAGCAGCTGAGACCCAGTACTTC.

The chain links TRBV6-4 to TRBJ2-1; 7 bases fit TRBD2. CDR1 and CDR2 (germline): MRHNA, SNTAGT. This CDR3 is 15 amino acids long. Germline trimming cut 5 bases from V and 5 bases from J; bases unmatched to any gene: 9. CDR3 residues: CASSRGEGRNNEQFF. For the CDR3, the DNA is TGTGCCAGCAGTCGAGGGGAGGGCCGGAACAATGAGCAGTTCTTC.

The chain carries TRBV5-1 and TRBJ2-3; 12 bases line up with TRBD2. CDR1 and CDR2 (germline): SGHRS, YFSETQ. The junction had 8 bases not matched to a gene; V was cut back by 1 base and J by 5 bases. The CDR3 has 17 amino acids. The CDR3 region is CASSLSLAGGPGDTQYF. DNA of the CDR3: TGCGCCAGCAGCTTGTCTCTAGCGGGAGGGCCGGGAGATACGCAGTATTTT.

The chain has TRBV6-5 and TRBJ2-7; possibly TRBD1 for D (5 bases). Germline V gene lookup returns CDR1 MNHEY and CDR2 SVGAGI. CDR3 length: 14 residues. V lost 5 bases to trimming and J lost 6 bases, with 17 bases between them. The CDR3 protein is CASSIDRRGSEQYF. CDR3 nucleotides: TGTGCCAGCAGTATAGACAGAAGAGGAAGCGAGCAGTACTTC.

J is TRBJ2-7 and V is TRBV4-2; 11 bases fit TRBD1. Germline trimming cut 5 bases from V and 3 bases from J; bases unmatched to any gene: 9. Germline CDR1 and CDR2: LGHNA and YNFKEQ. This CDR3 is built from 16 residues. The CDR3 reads CASSKPTGTGGYEQYF. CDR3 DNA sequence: TGTGCCAGCAGCAAACCTACGGGGACAGGGGGCTACGAGCAGTACTTC.

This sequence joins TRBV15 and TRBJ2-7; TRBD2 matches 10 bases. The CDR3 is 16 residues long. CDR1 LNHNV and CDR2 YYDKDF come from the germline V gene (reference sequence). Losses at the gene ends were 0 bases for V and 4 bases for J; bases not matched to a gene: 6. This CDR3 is CATSRDVGLAAYEQYF. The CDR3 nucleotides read TGTGCCACCAGCAGAGATGTAGGACTAGCGGCGTACGAGCAGTACTTC.

The chain's CDR3 is CASLPIRGPNYGYTF. The CDR3 coding sequence is TGTGCCAGCCTACCCATCAGGGGGCCCAACTATGGCTACACCTTC. The genes are TRBV7-2 and TRBJ1-2; 8 bases align to TRBD1. The CDR3 runs to 15 residues. V lost 8 bases to trimming and J lost 2 bases; unmatched junction nucleotides: 10. Germline CDR1 reads SGHTA; CDR2 reads FQGNSA.

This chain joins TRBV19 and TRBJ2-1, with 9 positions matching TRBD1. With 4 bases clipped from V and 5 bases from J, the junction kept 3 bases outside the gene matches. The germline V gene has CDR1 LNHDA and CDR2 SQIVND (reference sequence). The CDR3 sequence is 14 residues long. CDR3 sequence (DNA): TGTGCCAGTAGTAGGGGACAGGGTCACAATGAGCAGTTCTTC. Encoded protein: CASSRGQGHNEQFF.

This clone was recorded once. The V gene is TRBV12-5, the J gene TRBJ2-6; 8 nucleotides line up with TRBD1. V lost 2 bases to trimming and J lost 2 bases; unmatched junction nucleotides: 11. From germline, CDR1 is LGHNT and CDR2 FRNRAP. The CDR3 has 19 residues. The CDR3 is CASGLQSDRVDPGANVLTF. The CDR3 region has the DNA TGTGCTAGTGGTTTGCAGTCGGACAGGGTTGACCCTGGGGCCAACGTCCTGACTTTC.

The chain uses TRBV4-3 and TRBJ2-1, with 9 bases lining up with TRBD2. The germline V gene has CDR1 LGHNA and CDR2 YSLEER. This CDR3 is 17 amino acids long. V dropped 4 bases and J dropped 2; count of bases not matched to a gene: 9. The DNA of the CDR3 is TGCGCCAGCAGCCCGTACTTTAGCGGGGGCCCCTACAATGAGCAGTTCTTC. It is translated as CASSPYFSGGPYNEQFF.

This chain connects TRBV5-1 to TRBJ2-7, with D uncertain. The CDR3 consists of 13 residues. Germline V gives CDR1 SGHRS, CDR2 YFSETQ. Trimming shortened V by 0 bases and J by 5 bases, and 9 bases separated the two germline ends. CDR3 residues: CASSLGQFNEQYF. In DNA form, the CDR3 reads TGCGCCAGCAGCTTGGGACAATTTAACGAGCAGTACTTC.

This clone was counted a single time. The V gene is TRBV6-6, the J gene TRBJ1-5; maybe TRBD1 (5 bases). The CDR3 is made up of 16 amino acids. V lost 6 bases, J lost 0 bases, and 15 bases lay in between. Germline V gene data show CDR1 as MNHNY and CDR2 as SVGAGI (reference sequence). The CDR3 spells CASRPDRDNSNQPQHF. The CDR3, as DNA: TGTGCCAGCAGACCAGACAGAGATAATAGCAATCAGCCCCAGCATTTT.

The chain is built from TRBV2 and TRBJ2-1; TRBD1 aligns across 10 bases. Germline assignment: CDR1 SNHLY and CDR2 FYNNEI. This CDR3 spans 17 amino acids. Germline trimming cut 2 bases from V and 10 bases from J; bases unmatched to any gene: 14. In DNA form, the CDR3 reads TGTGCCAGCAGTGAATCCTCTGACAGGGGGCGATTAGGAGAGCAGTTCTTC. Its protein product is CASSESSDRGRLGEQFF.

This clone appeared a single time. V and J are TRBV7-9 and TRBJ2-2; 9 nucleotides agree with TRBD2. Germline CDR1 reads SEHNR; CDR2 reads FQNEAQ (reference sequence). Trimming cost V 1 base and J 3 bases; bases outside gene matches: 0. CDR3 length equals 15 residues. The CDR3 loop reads CASSLGGRDTGELFF. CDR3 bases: TGTGCCAGCAGCTTAGGCGGGAGGGACACCGGGGAGCTGTTTTTT.

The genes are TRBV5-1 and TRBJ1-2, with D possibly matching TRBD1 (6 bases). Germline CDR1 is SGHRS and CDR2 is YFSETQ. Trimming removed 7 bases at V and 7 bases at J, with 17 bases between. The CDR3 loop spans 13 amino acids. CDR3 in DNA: TGCGCCAGCTCCGGGGGGGGCAGAAGTGGCTACACCTTC. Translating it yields CASSGGGRSGYTF.

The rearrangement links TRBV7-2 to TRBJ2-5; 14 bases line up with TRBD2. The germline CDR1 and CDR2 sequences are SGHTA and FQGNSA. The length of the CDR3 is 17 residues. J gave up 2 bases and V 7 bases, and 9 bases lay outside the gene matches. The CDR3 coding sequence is TGTGCCAGCATCTTTATGGGACTAGCGGGGGTTCAAGAGACCCAGTACTTC. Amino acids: CASIFMGLAGVQETQYF.

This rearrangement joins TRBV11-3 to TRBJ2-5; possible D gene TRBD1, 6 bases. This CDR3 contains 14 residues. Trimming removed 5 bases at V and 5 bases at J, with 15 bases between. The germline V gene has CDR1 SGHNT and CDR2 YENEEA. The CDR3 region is CASSKRTASETQYF. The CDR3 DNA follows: TGTGCCAGCAGCAAACGGACAGCTTCGGAGACCCAGTACTTC.

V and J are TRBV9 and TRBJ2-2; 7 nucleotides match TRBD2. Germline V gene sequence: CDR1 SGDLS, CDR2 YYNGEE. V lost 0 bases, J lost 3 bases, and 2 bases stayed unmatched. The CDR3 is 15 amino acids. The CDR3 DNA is TGTGCCAGCAGCGTAGCTAGCGGAGACACCGGGGAGCTGTTTTTT. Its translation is CASSVASGDTGELFF.